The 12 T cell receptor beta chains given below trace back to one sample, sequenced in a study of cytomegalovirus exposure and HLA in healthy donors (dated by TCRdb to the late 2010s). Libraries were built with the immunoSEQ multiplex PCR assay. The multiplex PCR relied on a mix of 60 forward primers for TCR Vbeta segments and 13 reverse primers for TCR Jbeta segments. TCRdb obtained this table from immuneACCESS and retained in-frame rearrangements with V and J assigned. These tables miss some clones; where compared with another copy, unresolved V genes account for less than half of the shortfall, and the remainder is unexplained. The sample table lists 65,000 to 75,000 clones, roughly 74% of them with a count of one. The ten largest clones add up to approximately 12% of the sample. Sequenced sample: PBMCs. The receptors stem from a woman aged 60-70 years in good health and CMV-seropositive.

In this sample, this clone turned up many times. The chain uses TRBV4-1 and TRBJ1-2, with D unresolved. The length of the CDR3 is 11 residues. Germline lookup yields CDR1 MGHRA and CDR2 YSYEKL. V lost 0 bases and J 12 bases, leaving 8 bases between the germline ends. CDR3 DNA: TGCGCCAGCAGCCAAGATCGCCTACACACCTTC. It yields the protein CASSQDRLHTF.

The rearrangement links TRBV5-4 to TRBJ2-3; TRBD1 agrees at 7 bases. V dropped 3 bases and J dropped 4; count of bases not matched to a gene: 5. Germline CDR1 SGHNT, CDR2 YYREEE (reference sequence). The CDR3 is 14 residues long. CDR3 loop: CASSSRTGADTQYF. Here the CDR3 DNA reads TGTGCCAGCAGCTCCAGGACAGGAGCAGATACGCAGTATTTT.

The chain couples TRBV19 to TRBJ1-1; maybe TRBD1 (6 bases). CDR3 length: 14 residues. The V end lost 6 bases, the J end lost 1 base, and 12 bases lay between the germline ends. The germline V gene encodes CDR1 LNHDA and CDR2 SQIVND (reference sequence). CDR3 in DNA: TGTGCCAGTAGCACTGACAGGCAGAACACTGAAGCTTTCTTT. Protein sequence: CASSTDRQNTEAFF.

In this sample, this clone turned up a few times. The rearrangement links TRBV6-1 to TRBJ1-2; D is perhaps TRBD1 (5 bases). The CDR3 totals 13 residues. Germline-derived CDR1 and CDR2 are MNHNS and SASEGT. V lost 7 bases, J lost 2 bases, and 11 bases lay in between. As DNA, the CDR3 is TGTGCCAGCACCCAGGACACGAACTATGGCTACACCTTC. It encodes CASTQDTNYGYTF.

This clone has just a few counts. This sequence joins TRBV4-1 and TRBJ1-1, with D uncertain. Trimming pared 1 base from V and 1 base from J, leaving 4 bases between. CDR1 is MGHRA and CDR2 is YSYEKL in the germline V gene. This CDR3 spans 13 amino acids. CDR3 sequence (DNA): TGCGCCAGCAGCCAAGGACAGAACACTGAAGCTTTCTTT. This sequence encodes CASSQGQNTEAFF.

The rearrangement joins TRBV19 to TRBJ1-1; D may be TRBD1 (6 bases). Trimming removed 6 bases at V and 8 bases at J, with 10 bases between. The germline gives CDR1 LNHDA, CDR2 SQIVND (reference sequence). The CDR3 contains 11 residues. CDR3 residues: CASRGGPEAFF. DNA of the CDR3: TGTGCCAGTAGAGGGGGACCCGAAGCTTTCTTT.

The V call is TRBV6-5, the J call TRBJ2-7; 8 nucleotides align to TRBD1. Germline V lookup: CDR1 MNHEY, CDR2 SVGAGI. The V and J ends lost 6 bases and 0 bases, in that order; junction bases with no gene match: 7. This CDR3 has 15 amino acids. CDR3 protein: CASRSKTGDSYEQYF. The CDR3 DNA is TGTGCCAGCAGATCCAAGACAGGGGACTCCTACGAGCAGTACTTC.

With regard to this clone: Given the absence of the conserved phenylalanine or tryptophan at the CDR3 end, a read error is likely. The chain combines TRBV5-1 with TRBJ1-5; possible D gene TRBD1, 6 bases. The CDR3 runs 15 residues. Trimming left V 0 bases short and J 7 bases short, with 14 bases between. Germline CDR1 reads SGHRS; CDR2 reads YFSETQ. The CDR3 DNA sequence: TGCGCCAGCAGCTTGGGTGGGGGCGAAGGGCAGCCCCAGCATGTT. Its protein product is CASSLGGGEGQPQHV.

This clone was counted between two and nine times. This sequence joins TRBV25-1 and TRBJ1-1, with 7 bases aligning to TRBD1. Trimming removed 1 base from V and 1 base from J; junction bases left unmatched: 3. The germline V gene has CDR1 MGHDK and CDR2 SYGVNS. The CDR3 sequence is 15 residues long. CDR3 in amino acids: CASSEFGTENTEAFF. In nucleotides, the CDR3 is TGTGCCAGCAGTGAATTTGGGACAGAGAACACTGAAGCTTTCTTT.

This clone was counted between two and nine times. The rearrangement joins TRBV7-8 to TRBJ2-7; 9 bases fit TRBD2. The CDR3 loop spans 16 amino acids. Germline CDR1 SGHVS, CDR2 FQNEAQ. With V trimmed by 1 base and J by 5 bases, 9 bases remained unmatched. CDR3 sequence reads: CASSLVRRGGLNEQYF. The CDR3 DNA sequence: TGTGCCAGCAGCTTAGTTCGGCGGGGGGGCCTTAACGAGCAGTACTTC. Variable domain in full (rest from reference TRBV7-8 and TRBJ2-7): GAGVSQSPRYKVAKRGQDVALRCDPISGHVSLFWYQQALGQGPEFLTYFQNEAQLDKSGLPSDRFFAERPEGSVSTLKIQRTQQEDSAVYLCASSLVRRGGLNEQYFGPGTRLTVT.

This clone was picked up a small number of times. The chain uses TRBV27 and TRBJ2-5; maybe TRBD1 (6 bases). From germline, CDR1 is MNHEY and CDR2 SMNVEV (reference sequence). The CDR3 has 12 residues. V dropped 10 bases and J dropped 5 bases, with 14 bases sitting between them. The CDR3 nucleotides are TGTGCCACCGGGACATTTAGGGAGACCCAGTACTTC. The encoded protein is CATGTFRETQYF.

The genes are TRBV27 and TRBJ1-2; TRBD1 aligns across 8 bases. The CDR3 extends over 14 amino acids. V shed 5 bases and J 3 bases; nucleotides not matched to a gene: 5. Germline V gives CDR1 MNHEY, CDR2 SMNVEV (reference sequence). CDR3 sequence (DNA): TGTGCCAGCAGTCCCCGGACAGGGTACTATGGCTACACCTTC. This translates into CASSPRTGYYGYTF.